This TCR beta chain comes out of a study of control samples from healthy donors and cancer patients. V lost 3 bases and J 9 bases, leaving 19 bases between the germline ends. CDR3 length: 15 residues. Germline CDR1 is SGDLS and CDR2 is YYNGEE. The assay was immunoSEQ multiplex PCR, and TCRdb's table has in-frame clones only and misses some. The profile shows more than 95,000 clones, around 86% of them singletons. The receptor was isolated from a man between 40 and 49 years old in good health. The sample consisted of blood. This sequence joins TRBV9 and TRBJ2-1; weak D call: TRBD1 (5 bases). CDR3 bases: TGTGCCAGCAGCGAGAGGACAAACCAGCCGGGTGAGCAGTTCTTC. It is translated as CASSERTNQPGEQFF.